This TCR beta chain was found in a study of T-cell reconstitution after alpha-beta-depleted transplantation in children. General observations from the study: Reportedly, only several hundred clones from non-depleted graft cells drove alpha-beta T-cell counts at about two months. Several patients had high TCRbeta diversity at day 60; it came from surviving recipient T cells and thymic progenitors. It was newly produced T cells that mostly accounted for T-cell counts and diversity one year after transplant.

This clonotype was seen ten or more times. Its antigen is unidentified. It was with unique molecular identifiers that the TCRbeta library was prepared. TCRdb re-called the PCR reads through MiXCR, storing one row per CDR3 protein. Counted here are 220,000 or so distinct CDR3 sequences, roughly 8.2% occurring once; the ten biggest clones make up 6.3%. This material consisted of PBMCs, mostly from graft donor cells, taken 180 days after TCRalphabeta/CD19-depleted stem cell transplant. This receptor was obtained from a male patient younger than 18 who had a stem cell transplant for acute lymphoblastic leukemia, so the T cells may come from the graft donor.

CDR3 sequence (DNA): TGTGCCATCAGTGAGTCGGACAGGACATACACTGAAGCTTTCTTT. Amino acids: CAISESDRTYTEAFF. This chain links TRBV10-3 with TRBJ1-1; 7 bases are shared with TRBD1. This CDR3 spans 15 amino acids. Germline assignment: CDR1 ENHRY and CDR2 SYGVKD. Trimming took 0 bases from V and 3 from J; bases not matched to a gene: 4.